The present entry profiles one T cell receptor beta chain with its context. CD4+ or CD8+ T cells were sorted as naive CD45RA+ or memory CD45RO+. Trimming removed 1 base from V and 10 bases from J, with 6 bases in between. Germline lookup yields CDR1 SGHKS and CDR2 YYEKEE (reference sequence). The CDR3 is 12 amino acids. This entry is derived from a study of regulatory dendritic cells for organ transplantation. TCRdb's table, derived via immunoSEQ multiplex PCR, lists solely in-frame clones and lacks some. The profile shows around 20,000 clones, 74% of them singletons. The chain joins TRBV5-5 to TRBJ1-6; D is uncertain. Material for sequencing was memory CD4+ T cells from blood. The subset denotes: CD45RO+ memory T cells. The TCR comes from a human donor in good health. In DNA form, the CDR3 reads TGTGCCAGCAGCTTGACAGAGTCACCCCTCCACTTT. This encodes CASSLTESPLHF. Supplemented by reference TRBV5-5 and TRBJ1-6, the full variable domain reads DAGVTQSPTHLIKTRGQQVTLRCSPISGHKSVSWYQQVLGQGPQFIFQYYEKEERGRGNFPDRFSARQFPNYSSELNVNALLLGDSALYLCASSLTESPLHFGNGTRLTVT.